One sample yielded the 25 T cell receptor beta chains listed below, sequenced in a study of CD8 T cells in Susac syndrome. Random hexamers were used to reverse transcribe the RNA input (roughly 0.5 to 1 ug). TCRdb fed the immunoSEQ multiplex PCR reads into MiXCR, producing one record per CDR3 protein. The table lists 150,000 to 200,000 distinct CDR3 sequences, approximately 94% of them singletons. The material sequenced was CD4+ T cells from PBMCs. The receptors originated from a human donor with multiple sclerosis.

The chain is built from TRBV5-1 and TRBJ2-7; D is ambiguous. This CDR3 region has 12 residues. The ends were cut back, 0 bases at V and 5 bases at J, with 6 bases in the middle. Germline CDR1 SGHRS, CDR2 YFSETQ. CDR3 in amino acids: CASSLGGDEQYF. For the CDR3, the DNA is TGCGCCAGCAGCTTGGGAGGAGACGAGCAGTACTTC. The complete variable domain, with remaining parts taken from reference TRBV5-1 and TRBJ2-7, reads KAGVTQTPRYLIKTRGQQVTLSCSPISGHRSVSWYQQTPGQGLQFLFEYFSETQRNKGNFPGRFSGRQFSNSRSEMNVSTLELGDSALYLCASSLGGDEQYFGPGTRLTVT.

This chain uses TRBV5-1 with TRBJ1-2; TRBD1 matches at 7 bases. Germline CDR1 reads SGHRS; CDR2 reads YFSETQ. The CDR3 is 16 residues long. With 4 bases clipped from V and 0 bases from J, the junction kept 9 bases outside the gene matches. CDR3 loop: CASSNDGQVTNYGYTF. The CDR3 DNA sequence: TGCGCCAGCAGCAACGATGGACAGGTGACTAACTATGGCTACACCTTC.

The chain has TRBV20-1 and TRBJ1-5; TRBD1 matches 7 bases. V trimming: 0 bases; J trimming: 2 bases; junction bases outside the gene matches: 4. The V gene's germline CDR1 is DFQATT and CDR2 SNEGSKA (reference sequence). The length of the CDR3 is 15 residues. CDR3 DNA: TGCAGTGCTAGAGATCCTGGACAGGGCAATCAGCCCCAGCATTTT. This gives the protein CSARDPGQGNQPQHF.

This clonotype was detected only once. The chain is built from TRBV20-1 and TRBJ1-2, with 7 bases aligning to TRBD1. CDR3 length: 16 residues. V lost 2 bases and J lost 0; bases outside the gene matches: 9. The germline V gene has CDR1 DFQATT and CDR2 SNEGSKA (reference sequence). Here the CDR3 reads CSARPTGNVPNYGYTF. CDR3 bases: TGCAGTGCTAGACCGACAGGGAACGTCCCTAACTATGGCTACACCTTC.

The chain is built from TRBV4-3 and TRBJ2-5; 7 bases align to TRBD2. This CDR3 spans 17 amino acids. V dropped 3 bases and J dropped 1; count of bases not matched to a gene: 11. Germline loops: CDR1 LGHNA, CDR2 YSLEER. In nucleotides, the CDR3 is TGCGCCAGCAGCCAGGGCTTGAGCGGGACGGGCCAAGAGACCCAGTACTTC. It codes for CASSQGLSGTGQETQYF.

This CDR3 reads CASSLADRHGQPQHF. The CDR3 DNA reads TGTGCCAGCAGTTTGGCCGACAGGCACGGGCAGCCCCAGCATTTT. This chain links TRBV12-3 or TRBV12-4 with TRBJ1-5; possibly TRBD1 for D (6 bases). The CDR3 is 15 amino acids. V dropped 3 bases and J dropped 7 bases, with 16 bases sitting between them.

The CDR3 DNA reads as TGTGCCAGCAGCCCAGGATCTACTCCAAGCTCCTACGAGCAGTACTTC. Its protein product is CASSPGSTPSSYEQYF. J is TRBJ2-7 and V is TRBV5-4, with D unresolved. Between the trimmed V and J ends, which lost 4 bases and 0 bases, there was a span of 17 bases. The CDR3 spans 16 residues. Germline CDR1 and CDR2: SGHNT and YYREEE (reference sequence).

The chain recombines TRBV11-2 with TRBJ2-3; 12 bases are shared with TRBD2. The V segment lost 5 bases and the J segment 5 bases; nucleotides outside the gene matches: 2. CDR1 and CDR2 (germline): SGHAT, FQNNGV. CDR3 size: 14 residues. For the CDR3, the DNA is TGTGCCAGCAGCCTGGGACTAGCGGGAGATACGCAGTATTTT. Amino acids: CASSLGLAGDTQYF.

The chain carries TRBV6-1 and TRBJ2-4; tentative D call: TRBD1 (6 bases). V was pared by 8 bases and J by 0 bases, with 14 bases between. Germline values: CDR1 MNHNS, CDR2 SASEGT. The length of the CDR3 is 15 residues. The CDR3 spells CASRGGQLAKNIQYF. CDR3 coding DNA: TGTGCCAGCCGTGGAGGACAGCTAGCCAAAAACATTCAGTACTTC.

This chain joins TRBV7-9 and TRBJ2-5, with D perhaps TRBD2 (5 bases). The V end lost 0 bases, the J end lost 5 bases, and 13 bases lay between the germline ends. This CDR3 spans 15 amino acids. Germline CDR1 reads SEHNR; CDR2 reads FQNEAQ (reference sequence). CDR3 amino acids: CASSLALAEGETQYF. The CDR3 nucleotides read TGTGCCAGCAGCTTAGCCCTAGCCGAGGGTGAGACCCAGTACTTC.

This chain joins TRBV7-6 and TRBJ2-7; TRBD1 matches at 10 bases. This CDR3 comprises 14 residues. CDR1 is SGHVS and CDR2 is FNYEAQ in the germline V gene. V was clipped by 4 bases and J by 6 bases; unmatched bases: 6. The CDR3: CASSSGQGKGEQYF. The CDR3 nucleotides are TGTGCCAGCAGCTCGGGACAGGGGAAGGGCGAGCAGTACTTC.

The CDR3 DNA reads as TGCGCCAGCAGCCAAGATCGGCTTCGGACGCAGTATTTT. Translation gives CASSQDRLRTQYF. This chain joins TRBV4-1 and TRBJ2-3; D uncertain. The CDR3 has 13 amino acids. The germline gives CDR1 MGHRA, CDR2 YSYEKL. With 0 bases removed from V and 9 bases from J, the gap between germline ends came to 10 bases.

CDR3 loop: CAWSVASAAFF. CDR3 nucleotides: TGTGCCTGGAGTGTAGCCTCGGCGGCTTTCTTT. V usage is TRBV30 and J usage is TRBJ1-1; D call uncertain. V was trimmed by 0 bases and J by 11 bases, leaving 10 bases between them. Per the germline V gene, CDR1 is GTSNPN and CDR2 is SVGIG (reference sequence). The CDR3 is 11 amino acids. Drawing the rest from reference TRBV30 and TRBJ1-1, the complete variable domain is SQTIHQWPATLVQPVGSPLSLECTVEGTSNPNLYWYRQAAGRGLQLLFYSVGIGQISSEVPQNLSASRPQDRQFILSSKKLLLSDSGFYLCAWSVASAAFFGQGTRLTVV.

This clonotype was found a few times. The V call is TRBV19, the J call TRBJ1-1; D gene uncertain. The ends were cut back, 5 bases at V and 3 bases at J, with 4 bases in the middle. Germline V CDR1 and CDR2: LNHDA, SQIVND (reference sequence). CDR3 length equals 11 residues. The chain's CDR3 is CASSRDTEAFF. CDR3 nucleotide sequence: TGTGCCAGTAGTCGGGACACTGAAGCTTTCTTT.

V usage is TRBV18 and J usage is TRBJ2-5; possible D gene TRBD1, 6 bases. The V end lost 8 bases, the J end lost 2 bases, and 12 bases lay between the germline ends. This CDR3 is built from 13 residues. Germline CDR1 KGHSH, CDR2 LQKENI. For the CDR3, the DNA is TGTGCCAGCAGCTTAGGGACACAAGAGACCCAGTACTTC. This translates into CASSLGTQETQYF.

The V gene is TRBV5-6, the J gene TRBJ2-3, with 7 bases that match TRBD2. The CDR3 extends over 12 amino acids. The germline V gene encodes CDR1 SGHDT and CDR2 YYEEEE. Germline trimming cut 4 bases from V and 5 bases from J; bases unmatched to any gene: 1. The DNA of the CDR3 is TGTGCCAGCAGCCCGGGGGGAGATACGCAGTATTTT. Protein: CASSPGGDTQYF.

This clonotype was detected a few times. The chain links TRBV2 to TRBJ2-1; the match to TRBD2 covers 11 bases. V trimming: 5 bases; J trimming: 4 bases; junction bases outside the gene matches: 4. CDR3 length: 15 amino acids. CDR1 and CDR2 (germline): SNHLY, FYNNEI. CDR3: CASSPGLAEYNEQFF. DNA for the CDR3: TGTGCCAGCAGTCCGGGACTAGCGGAGTACAATGAGCAGTTCTTC.

The DNA of the CDR3 is TGTGCCAGCTCCCCCCGGGTTAGCACAGATACGCAGTATTTT. Protein product: CASSPRVSTDTQYF. The chain has TRBV2 and TRBJ2-3; D is unresolved. The germline CDR1 and CDR2 sequences are SNHLY and FYNNEI. This CDR3 is 14 amino acids long. V was cut by 8 bases and J by 0 bases, with 12 bases left in between.

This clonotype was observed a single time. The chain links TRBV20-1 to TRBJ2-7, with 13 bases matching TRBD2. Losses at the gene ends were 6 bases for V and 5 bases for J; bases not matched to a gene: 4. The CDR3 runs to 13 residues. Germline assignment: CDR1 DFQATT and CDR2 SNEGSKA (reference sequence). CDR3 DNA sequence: TGCAGTGCCGGACTAGCGGGAGCAAACGAGCAGTACTTC. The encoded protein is CSAGLAGANEQYF.

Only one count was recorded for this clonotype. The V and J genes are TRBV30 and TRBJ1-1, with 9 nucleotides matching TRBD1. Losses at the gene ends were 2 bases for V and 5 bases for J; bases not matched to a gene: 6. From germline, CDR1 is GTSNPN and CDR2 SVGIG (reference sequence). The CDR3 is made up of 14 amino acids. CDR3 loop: CAWSFGTGRTEAFF. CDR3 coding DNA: TGTGCCTGGAGTTTTGGGACAGGGAGAACTGAAGCTTTCTTT.

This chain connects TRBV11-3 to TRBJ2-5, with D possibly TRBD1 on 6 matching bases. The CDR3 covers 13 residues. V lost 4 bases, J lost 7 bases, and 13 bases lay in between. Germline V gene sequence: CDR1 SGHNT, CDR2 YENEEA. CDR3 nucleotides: TGTGCCAGCAGCTCGACAGGCCTAGGGACCCAGTACTTC. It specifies CASSSTGLGTQYF.

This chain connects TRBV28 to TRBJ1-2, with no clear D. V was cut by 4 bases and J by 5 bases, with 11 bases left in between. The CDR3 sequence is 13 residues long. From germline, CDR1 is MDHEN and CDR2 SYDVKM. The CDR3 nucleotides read TGTGCCAGCAGTTCTGGATCTCGGTATGGCTACACCTTC. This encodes CASSSGSRYGYTF.

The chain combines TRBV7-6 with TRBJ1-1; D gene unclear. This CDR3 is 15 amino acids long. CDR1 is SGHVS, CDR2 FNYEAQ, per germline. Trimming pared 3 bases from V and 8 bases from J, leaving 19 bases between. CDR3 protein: CASSFKPGVLLEAFF. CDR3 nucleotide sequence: TGTGCCAGCAGCTTTAAACCCGGGGTTTTGTTGGAAGCTTTCTTT.

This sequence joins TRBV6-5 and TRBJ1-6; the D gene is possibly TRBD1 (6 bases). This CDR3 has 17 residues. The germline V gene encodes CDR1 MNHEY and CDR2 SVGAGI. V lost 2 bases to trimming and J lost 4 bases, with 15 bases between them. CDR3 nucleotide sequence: TGTGCCAGCAGTTACGGAAGGGGGGCGGGGTATAATTCACCCCTCCACTTT. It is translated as CASSYGRGAGYNSPLHF.

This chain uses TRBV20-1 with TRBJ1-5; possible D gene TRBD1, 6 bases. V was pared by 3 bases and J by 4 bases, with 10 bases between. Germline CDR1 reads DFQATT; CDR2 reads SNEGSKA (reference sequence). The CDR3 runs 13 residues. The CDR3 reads CSASGGWNQPQHF. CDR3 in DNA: TGCAGTGCTAGCGGGGGCTGGAATCAGCCCCAGCATTTT.